The 21 T cell receptor beta chains in this list originate from one sample, sequenced in a study of shared clonotypes between healthy human individuals. TCRdb's table, derived via immunoSEQ multiplex PCR, lists solely in-frame clones and lacks some. This sample has around 1.1 million clones, with 75% to 85% found just once. Specimen: memory CD4+ T cells from PBMCs. This sample's subset: CD45RA-negative fraction. The origin of the receptors is a man younger than 35 in good health. Some clones in this sample may be carry-over from other donors' samples.

Here the CDR3 reads CASSDRLAGKETQYF. In DNA, the CDR3 is TGTGCCAGCAGTGACCGACTAGCGGGAAAAGAGACCCAGTACTTC. This rearrangement joins TRBV6-4 to TRBJ2-5, with 11 positions matching TRBD2. The CDR3 contains 15 residues. V lost 2 bases and J lost 3; bases outside the gene matches: 2. Looked up from germline, CDR1 is MRHNA and CDR2 is SNTAGT.

The V gene is TRBV18, the J gene TRBJ2-1, with TRBD2 identical over 8 bases. The CDR3 spans 16 residues. Germline V gene sequence: CDR1 KGHSH, CDR2 LQKENI. J was trimmed by 9 bases and V by 4 bases; bases with no gene match: 14. The CDR3 DNA follows: TGTGCCAGCTCACAAACCGGTATCACTAGCGGACCTGAGCAGTTCTTC. This translates into CASSQTGITSGPEQFF. The full variable domain, rest sourced from reference TRBV18 and TRBJ2-1, is NAGVMQNPRHLVRRRGQEARLRCSPMKGHSHVYWYRQLPEEGLKFMVYLQKENIIDESGMPKERFSAEFPKEGPSILRIQQVVRGDSAAYFCASSQTGITSGPEQFFGPGTRLTVL.

This clone was detected a few times. V usage is TRBV2 and J usage is TRBJ1-5, with TRBD1 identical over 7 bases. CDR3 length equals 15 residues. Germline CDR1 is SNHLY and CDR2 is FYNNEI. V lost 6 bases and J lost 4; bases outside the gene matches: 9. CDR3 nucleotide sequence: TGTGCCAGCAGACCGAGGGACAGCGGGAATCAGCCCCAGCATTTT. Amino acid sequence: CASRPRDSGNQPQHF.

As for this clone: A much larger clone sits a single nucleotide away, making a read error possible. The chain recombines TRBV5-8 with TRBJ1-5; a possible D gene is TRBD1 (6 bases). From germline, CDR1 is SGHTS and CDR2 YDEGEE. This CDR3 spans 16 amino acids. CDR3 in amino acids: CAGSRAGQYGNQPQHF. In DNA, the CDR3 is TGTGCCGGCAGCCGGGCAGGACAGTACGGTAATCAGCCCCAGCATTTT.

V is TRBV10-3 and J is TRBJ2-7; 8 bases align to TRBD1. CDR1 is ENHRY, CDR2 SYGVKD, per germline. The CDR3 contains 15 residues. V lost 3 bases and J lost 5; bases outside the gene matches: 9. This chain's CDR3 is CAISEPGQGRNEQYF. The CDR3 DNA reads as TGTGCCATCAGTGAACCTGGACAGGGACGGAACGAGCAGTACTTC.

The genes are TRBV2 and TRBJ1-2, with 7 bases fitting TRBD1. V lost 8 bases, J lost 2 bases, and 5 bases stayed unmatched. The CDR3 totals 13 residues. The germline V gene encodes CDR1 SNHLY and CDR2 FYNNEI. CDR3 sequence reads: CASRTGFNYGYTF. The CDR3, as DNA: TGTGCCAGCCGGACAGGCTTCAACTATGGCTACACCTTC.

The V gene is TRBV27, the J gene TRBJ1-1; D unclear. Germline loops: CDR1 MNHEY, CDR2 SMNVEV (reference sequence). Trimming removed 3 bases at V and 5 bases at J, with 13 bases between. The CDR3 is made up of 14 amino acids. The DNA for the CDR3 is TGTGCCAGCAGTTTCCCAGGTAGGACGACTGAAGCTTTCTTT. It is translated as CASSFPGRTTEAFF.

V and J are TRBV28 and TRBJ1-2; D possibly corresponds to TRBD1 (5 bases). The CDR3 is 13 amino acids. With 9 bases removed from V and 7 bases from J, the gap between germline ends came to 18 bases. Germline lookup yields CDR1 MDHEN and CDR2 SYDVKM. The CDR3, as DNA: TGTGCCAGTATAGACGTGGGGCCGGGTGGCTACACCTTC. This codes for CASIDVGPGGYTF.

The genes are TRBV9 and TRBJ2-3; 8 nucleotides match TRBD2. Germline assignment: CDR1 SGDLS and CDR2 YYNGEE. With V trimmed by 0 bases and J by 0 bases, 9 bases remained unmatched. The CDR3 spans 18 residues. DNA for the CDR3: TGTGCCAGCAGCGTAGATCTAGCGGGCCCCTCCAGCACAGATACGCAGTATTTT. Protein product: CASSVDLAGPSSTDTQYF.

The J gene is TRBJ2-3, the V gene TRBV14; D gene ambiguous. Germline CDR1 reads SGHDN; CDR2 reads FVKESK. The CDR3 spans 11 residues. The V gene lost 3 bases and the J gene lost 9 bases, with 7 bases spanning the gap. The CDR3 sequence is CASSQMGTQYF. DNA for the CDR3: TGTGCCAGCAGCCAGATGGGGACGCAGTATTTT.

This chain joins TRBV5-1 and TRBJ2-3, with 13 bases matching TRBD2. The CDR3 sequence is 16 residues long. In germline, CDR1 is SGHRS, CDR2 YFSETQ. The ends lost 3 bases at V and 2 bases at J; junction bases unmatched: 3. In DNA form, the CDR3 reads TGCGCCAGCAGCTGGGGACTAGCGGGATTCACAGATACGCAGTATTTT. Translated, it gives CASSWGLAGFTDTQYF.

Notes on this clone: This may be a read error: a much more frequent sequence differs by one nucleotide. The CDR3 DNA is TGTGCCAGCAGGAGGACTAGCGGCACAGATACGCAGTATTTT. Its translation is CASRRTSGTDTQYF. The V gene is TRBV27, the J gene TRBJ2-3; 9 positions agree with TRBD2. CDR1 MNHEY and CDR2 SMNVEV come from the germline V gene (reference sequence). V lost 6 bases and J lost 1; bases outside the gene matches: 2. CDR3 length equals 14 residues.

This chain uses TRBV19 with TRBJ2-7; no clear D. V lost 0 bases and J lost 7, with 13 bases in between. The CDR3 is made up of 14 amino acids. Germline CDR1 LNHDA, CDR2 SQIVND (reference sequence). The CDR3 nucleotides read TGTGCCAGTAGTATAGACCCTACCTTGGGGGAGCAGTACTTC. This gives the protein CASSIDPTLGEQYF.

The V call is TRBV30, the J call TRBJ1-1, with TRBD1 identical over 7 bases. The CDR3 is 13 amino acids. Germline V gene sequence: CDR1 GTSNPN, CDR2 SVGIG (reference sequence). J gave up 10 bases and V 1 base, and 9 bases lay outside the gene matches. The CDR3 DNA follows: TGTGCCTGGAGTGGCTCACAGGGGTTGGTAGCTTTCTTT. Amino acids: CAWSGSQGLVAFF.

This chain uses TRBV25-1 with TRBJ2-7; TRBD1 matches at 8 bases. V was pared by 3 bases and J by 6 bases, with 4 bases of the junction left unmatched. CDR1 and CDR2 (germline): MGHDK, SYGVNS. The CDR3 has 13 amino acids. The chain's CDR3 is CASSETGEREQYF. The DNA for the CDR3 is TGTGCCAGCAGTGAGACAGGGGAGCGCGAGCAGTACTTC.

This clone has more than one count but fewer than ten. The V gene is TRBV2, the J gene TRBJ2-1, with D possibly being TRBD1 or TRBD2 (5 bases each). The CDR3 extends over 15 amino acids. Between the trimmed V and J ends, which lost 6 bases and 9 bases, there was a span of 21 bases. Germline CDR1 and CDR2: SNHLY and FYNNEI. CDR3 coding DNA: TGTGCCAGCAGCTTCGGGACCGGATTTGGAGGTGAGCAGTTCTTC. Translation gives CASSFGTGFGGEQFF.

The chain employs TRBV7-9 and TRBJ2-1, with TRBD2 matching over 12 bases. The CDR3 is 17 amino acids. With 8 bases clipped from V and 5 bases from J, the junction kept 13 bases outside the gene matches. The germline V gene has CDR1 SEHNR and CDR2 FQNEAQ (reference sequence). The CDR3 region has the DNA TGTGCCAGCGAAAAGCCGACTAGCGGGAGTTTAGACAATGAGCAGTTCTTC. As protein: CASEKPTSGSLDNEQFF.

The chain couples TRBV5-1 to TRBJ1-1; possible D gene TRBD1, 6 bases. Trimming shortened V by 3 bases and J by 1 base, and 7 bases separated the two germline ends. The CDR3 extends over 13 amino acids. Germline V gene data show CDR1 as SGHRS and CDR2 as YFSETQ. The DNA of the CDR3 is TGCGCCAGCAGCTGGGACACGAACACTGAAGCTTTCTTT. This sequence encodes CASSWDTNTEAFF.

As to this clone: A read error is possible here, since a much larger clone lies one base away. Other nucleotide sequences in the sample specify the same CDR3. This chain uses TRBV30 with TRBJ1-1; D gene unclear. The germline gives CDR1 GTSNPN, CDR2 SVGIG (reference sequence). The CDR3 sequence is 13 residues long. The V end was cut by 0 bases, the J end by 0 bases, with 5 bases between. The CDR3 loop is CAWSVGMNTEAFF. DNA for the CDR3: TGTGCCTGGAGTGTAGGTATGAACACTGAAGCTTTCTTT.

V usage is TRBV5-1 and J usage is TRBJ2-3, with D tentatively TRBD1 (6 bases). CDR3 length: 16 amino acids. In germline, CDR1 is SGHRS, CDR2 YFSETQ. Trimming cost V 3 bases and J 0 bases, with 14 bases left between them. This CDR3 reads CASSSSGDSSTDTQYF. The CDR3 DNA sequence: TGCGCCAGCAGCTCCTCAGGGGATTCTAGCACAGATACGCAGTATTTT.

Remarks on this clone: With a far larger clone one base away, a read error is the likely cause. The chain links TRBV6-1 to TRBJ1-1; D may be TRBD1 (6 bases). V lost 7 bases and J 1 base, leaving 13 bases between the germline ends. This CDR3 region has 14 residues. Germline V gene lookup returns CDR1 MNHNS and CDR2 SASEGT. This CDR3 reads CASTPQGQNTEAFF. The CDR3, as DNA: TGTGCCAGCACCCCACAGGGACAGAACACTGAAGCTTTCTTT.